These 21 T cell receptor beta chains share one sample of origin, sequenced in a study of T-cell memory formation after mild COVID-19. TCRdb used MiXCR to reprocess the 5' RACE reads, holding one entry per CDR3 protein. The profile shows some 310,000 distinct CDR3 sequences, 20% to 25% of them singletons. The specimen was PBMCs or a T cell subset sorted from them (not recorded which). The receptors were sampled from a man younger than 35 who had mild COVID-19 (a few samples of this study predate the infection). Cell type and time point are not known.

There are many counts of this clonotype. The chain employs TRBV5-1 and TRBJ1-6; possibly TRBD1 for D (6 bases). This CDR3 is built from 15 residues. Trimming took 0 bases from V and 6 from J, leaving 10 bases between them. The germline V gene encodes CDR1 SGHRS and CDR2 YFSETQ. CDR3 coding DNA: TGCGCCAGCAGCTTGGAGGGACAACGTAATTCACCCCTCCACTTT. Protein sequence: CASSLEGQRNSPLHF. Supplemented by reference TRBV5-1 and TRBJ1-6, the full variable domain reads KAGVTQTPRYLIKTRGQQVTLSCSPISGHRSVSWYQQTPGQGLQFLFEYFSETQRNKGNFPGRFSGRQFSNSRSEMNVSTLELGDSALYLCASSLEGQRNSPLHFGNGTRLTVT.

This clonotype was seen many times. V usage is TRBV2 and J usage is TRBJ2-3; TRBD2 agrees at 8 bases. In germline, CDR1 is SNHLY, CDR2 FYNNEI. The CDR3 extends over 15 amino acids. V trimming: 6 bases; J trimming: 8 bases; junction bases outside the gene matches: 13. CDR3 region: CASSREGPRVGTQYF. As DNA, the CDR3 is TGTGCCAGCAGCCGGGAGGGACCGCGCGTCGGTACGCAGTATTTT.

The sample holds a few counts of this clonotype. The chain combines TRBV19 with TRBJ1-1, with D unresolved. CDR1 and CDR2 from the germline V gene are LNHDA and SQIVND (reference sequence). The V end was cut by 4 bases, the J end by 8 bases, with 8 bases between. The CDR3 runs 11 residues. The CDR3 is CASSKQREAFF. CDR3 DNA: TGTGCCAGTAGTAAACAGAGAGAAGCTTTCTTT.

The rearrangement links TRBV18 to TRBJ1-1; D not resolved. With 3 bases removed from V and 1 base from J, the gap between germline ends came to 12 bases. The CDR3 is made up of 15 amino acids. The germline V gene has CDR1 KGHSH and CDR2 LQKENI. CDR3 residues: CASSPEFWRNTEAFF. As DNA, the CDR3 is TGTGCCAGCTCACCGGAGTTTTGGAGGAACACTGAAGCTTTCTTT.

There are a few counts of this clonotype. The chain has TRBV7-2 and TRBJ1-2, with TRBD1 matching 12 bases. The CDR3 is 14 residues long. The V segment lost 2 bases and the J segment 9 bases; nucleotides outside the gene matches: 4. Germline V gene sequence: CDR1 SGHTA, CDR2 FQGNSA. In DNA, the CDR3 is TGTGCCAGCAGCTTACAGGGACAGGGGGCGAGCTACACCTTC. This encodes CASSLQGQGASYTF.

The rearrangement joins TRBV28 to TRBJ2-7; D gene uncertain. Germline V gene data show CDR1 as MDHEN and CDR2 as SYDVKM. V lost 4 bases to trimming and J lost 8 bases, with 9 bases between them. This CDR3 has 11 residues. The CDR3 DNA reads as TGTGCCAGCAGTTCGGGCCGCCAGCAGTACGTC. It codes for CASSSGRQQYV.

The CDR3 sequence: CASSYSMGGDAAVSYEQYF. CDR3 DNA: TGTGCCAGCAGTTACTCGATGGGGGGTGATGCGGCGGTCTCCTACGAGCAGTACTTC. The rearrangement links TRBV6-6 to TRBJ2-7; possible D gene TRBD2, 6 bases. Germline loops: CDR1 MNHNY, CDR2 SVGAGI (reference sequence). The CDR3 is 19 amino acids. V was clipped by 0 bases and J by 0 bases, with 21 bases between them.

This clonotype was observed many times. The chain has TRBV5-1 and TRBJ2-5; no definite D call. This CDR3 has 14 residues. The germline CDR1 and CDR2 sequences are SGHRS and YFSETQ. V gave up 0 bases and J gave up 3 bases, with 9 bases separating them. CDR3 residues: CASSLGNGEETQYF. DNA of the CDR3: TGCGCCAGCAGCTTGGGGAATGGAGAAGAGACCCAGTACTTC.

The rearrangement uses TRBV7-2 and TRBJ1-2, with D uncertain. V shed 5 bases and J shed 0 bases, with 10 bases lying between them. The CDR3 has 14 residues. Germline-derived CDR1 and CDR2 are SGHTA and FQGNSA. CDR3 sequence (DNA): TGTGCCAGCAGCCGGACTCGAGCTAACTATGGCTACACCTTC. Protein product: CASSRTRANYGYTF.

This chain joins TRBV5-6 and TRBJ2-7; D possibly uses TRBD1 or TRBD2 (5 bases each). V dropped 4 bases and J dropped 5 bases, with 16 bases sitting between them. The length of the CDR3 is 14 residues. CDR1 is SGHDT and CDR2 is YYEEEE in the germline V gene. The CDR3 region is CASSTGRRRNEQYF. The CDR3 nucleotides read TGTGCCAGCAGCACGGGACGGCGGAGGAACGAGCAGTACTTC.

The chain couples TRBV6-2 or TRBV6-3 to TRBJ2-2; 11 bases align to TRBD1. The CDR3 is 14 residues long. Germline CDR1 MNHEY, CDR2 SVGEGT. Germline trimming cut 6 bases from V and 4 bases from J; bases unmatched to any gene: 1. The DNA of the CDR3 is TGTGCCAGCAGGGGGACAGGGGGCACCGGGGAGCTGTTTTTT. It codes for CASRGTGGTGELFF.

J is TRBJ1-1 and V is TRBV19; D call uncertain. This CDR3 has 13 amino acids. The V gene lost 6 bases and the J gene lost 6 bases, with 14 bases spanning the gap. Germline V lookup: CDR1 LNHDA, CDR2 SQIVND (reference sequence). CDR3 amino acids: CASSTPSVPEAFF. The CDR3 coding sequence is TGTGCCAGTAGCACTCCCTCCGTCCCTGAAGCTTTCTTT.

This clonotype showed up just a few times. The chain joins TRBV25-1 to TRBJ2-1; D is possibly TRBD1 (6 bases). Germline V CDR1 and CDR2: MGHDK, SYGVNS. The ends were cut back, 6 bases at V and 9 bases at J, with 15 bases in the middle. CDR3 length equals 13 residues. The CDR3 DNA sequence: TGTGCCAGCAGCCTACAGGGATCGTCTGAGCAGTTCTTC. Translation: CASSLQGSSEQFF.

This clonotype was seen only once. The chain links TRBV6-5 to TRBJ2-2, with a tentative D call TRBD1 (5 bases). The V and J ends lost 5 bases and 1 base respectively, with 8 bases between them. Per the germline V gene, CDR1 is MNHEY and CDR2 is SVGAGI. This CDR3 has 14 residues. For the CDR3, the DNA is TGTGCCAGCAGTCGGACACTGAACACCGGGGAGCTGTTTTTT. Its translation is CASSRTLNTGELFF.

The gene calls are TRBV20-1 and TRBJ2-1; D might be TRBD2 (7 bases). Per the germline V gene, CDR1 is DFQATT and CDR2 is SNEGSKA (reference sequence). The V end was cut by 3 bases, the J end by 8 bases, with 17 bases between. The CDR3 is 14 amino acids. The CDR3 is CSASRGAEGDEQFF. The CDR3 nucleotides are TGCAGTGCTAGCCGGGGGGCCGAAGGGGATGAGCAGTTCTTC.

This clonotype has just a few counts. The CDR3 is CASSLLLEAGGNYGYTF. CDR3 in DNA: TGCGCCAGCAGCTTGCTCCTCGAGGCAGGAGGAAACTATGGCTACACCTTC. The genes are TRBV5-1 and TRBJ1-2, with no clear D. This CDR3 is built from 17 residues. V lost 1 base to trimming and J lost 2 bases, with 18 bases between them. Looked up from germline, CDR1 is SGHRS and CDR2 is YFSETQ.

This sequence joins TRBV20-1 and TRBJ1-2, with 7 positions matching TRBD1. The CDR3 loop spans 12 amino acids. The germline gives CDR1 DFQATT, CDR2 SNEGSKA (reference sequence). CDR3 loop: CLFPQGDGGYTF. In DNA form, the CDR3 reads TGCCTTTTTCCCCAGGGGGACGGGGGCTACACCTTC.

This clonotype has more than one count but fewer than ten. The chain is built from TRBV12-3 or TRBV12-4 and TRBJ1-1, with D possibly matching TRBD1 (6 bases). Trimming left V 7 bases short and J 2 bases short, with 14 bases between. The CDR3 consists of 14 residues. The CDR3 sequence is CASTVGGHNTEAFF. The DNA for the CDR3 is TGTGCCAGCACGGTGGGGGGGCACAACACTGAAGCTTTCTTT.

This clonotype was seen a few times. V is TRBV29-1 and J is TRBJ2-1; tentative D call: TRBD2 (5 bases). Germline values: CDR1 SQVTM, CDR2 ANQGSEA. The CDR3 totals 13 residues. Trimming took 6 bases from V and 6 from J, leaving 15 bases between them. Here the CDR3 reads CSVEYGKPNEQFF. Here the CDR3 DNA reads TGCAGCGTCGAATACGGGAAGCCCAATGAGCAGTTCTTC.

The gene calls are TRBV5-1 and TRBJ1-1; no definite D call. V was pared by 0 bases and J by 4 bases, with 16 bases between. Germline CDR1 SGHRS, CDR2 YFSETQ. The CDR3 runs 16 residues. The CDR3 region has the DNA TGCGCCAGCAGCTTGGCCCTCCCGGTTGGAGGCACTGAAGCTTTCTTT. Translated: CASSLALPVGGTEAFF.

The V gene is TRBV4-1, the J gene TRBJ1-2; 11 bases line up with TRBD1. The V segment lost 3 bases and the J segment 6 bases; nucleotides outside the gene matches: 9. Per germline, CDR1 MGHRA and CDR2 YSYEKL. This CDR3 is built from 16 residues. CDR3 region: CASSHDPDRGQDGYTF. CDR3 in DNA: TGCGCCAGCAGCCATGACCCGGACAGGGGGCAGGATGGCTACACCTTC.